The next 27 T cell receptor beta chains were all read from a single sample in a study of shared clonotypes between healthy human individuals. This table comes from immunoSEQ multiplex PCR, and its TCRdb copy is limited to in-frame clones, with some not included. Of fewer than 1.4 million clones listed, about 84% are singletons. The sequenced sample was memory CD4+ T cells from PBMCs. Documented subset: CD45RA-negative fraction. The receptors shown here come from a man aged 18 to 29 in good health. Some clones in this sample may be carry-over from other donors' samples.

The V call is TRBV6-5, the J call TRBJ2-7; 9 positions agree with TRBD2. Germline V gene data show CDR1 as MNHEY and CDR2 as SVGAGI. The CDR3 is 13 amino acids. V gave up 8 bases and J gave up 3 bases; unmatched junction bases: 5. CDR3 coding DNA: TGTGCCAGCTCACGGACTAGCGACTACGAGCAGTACTTC. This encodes CASSRTSDYEQYF.

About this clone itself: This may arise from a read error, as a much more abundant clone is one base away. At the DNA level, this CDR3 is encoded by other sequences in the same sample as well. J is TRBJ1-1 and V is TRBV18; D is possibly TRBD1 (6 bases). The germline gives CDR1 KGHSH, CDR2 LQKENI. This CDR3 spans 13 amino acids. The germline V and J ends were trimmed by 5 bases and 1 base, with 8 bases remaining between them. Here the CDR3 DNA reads TGTGCCAGCTCAGCGGACAGGAACACTGAAGCTTTCTTT. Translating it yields CASSADRNTEAFF.

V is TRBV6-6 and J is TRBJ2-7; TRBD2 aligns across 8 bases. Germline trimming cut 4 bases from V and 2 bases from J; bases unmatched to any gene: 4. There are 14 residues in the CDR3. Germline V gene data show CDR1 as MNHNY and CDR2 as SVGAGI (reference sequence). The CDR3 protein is CASSLNSGTYEQYF. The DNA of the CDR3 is TGTGCCAGCAGTTTAAATAGCGGGACCTACGAGCAGTACTTC.

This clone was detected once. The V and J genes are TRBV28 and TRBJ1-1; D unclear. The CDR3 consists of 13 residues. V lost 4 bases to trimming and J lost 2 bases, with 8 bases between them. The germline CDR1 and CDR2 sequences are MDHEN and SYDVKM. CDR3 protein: CASSSRRNTEAFF. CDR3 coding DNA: TGTGCCAGCAGTTCTAGGCGAAACACTGAAGCTTTCTTT.

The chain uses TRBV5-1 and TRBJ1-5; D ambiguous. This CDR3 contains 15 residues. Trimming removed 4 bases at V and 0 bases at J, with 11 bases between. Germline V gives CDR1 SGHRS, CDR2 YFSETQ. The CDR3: CASSLDDTSNQPQHF. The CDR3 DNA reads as TGCGCCAGCAGCCTAGATGACACTAGCAATCAGCCCCAGCATTTT.

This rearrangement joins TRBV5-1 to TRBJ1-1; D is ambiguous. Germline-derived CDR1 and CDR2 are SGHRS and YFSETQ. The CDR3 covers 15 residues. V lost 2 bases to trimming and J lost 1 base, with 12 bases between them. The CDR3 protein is CASSLATRSNTEAFF. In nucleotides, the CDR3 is TGCGCCAGCAGCTTAGCCACTCGGTCGAACACTGAAGCTTTCTTT. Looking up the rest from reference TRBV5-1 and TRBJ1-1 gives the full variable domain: KAGVTQTPRYLIKTRGQQVTLSCSPISGHRSVSWYQQTPGQGLQFLFEYFSETQRNKGNFPGRFSGRQFSNSRSEMNVSTLELGDSALYLCASSLATRSNTEAFFGQGTRLTVV.

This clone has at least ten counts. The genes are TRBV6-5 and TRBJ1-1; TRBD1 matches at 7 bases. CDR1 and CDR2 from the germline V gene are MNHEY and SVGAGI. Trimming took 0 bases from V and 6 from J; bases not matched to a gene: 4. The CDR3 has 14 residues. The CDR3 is CASSYSRGLAEAFF. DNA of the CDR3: TGTGCCAGCAGTTACTCCAGGGGGTTGGCTGAAGCTTTCTTT.

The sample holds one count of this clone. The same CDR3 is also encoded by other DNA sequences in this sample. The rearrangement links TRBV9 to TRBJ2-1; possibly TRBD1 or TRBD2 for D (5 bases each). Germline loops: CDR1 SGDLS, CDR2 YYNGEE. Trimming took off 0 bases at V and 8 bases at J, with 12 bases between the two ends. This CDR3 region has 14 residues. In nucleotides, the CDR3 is TGTGCCAGCAGCGTAGGGGCTAGAGGGGATGAGCAGTTCTTC. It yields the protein CASSVGARGDEQFF.

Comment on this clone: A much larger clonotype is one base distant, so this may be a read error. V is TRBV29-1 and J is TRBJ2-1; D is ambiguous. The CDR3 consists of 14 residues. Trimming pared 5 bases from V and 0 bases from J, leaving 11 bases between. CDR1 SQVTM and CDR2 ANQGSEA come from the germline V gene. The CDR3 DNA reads TGCAGCGTTCCCCCGGTTCTCTCCTACAATGAGCAGTTCTTC. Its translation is CSVPPVLSYNEQFF.

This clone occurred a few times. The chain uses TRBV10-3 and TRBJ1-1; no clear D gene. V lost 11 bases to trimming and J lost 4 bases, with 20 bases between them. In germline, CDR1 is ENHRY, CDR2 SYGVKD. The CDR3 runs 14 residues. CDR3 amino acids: CASEEQAKGTEAFF. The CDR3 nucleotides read TGTGCCTCCGAAGAGCAGGCGAAGGGCACTGAAGCTTTCTTT.

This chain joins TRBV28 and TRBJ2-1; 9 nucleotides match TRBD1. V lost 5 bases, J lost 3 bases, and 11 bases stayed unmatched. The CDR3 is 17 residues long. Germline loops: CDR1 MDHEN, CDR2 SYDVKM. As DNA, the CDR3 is TGTGCCAGCAGTCCATATCCTACAGGGGGCTTCTACAATGAGCAGTTCTTC. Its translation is CASSPYPTGGFYNEQFF.

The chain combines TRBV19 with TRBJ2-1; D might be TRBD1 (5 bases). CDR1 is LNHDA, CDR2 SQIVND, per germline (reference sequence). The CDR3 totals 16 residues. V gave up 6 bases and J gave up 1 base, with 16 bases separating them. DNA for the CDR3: TGTGCCAGTAGAGCCCGACAGTCTGGGTCCTACAATGAGCAGTTCTTC. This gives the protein CASRARQSGSYNEQFF.

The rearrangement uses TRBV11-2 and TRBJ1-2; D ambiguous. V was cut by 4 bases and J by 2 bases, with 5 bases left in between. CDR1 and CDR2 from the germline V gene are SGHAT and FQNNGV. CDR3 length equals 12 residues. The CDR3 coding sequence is TGTGCCAGCAGCTACAGCAACTATGGCTACACCTTC. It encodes CASSYSNYGYTF.

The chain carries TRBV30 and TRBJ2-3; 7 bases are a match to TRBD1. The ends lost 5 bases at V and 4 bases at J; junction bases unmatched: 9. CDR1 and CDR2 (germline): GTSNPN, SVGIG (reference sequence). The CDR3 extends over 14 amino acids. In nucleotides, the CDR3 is TGTGCCTGGCAGACAGGGAGAGCGGCAGATACGCAGTATTTT. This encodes CAWQTGRAADTQYF.

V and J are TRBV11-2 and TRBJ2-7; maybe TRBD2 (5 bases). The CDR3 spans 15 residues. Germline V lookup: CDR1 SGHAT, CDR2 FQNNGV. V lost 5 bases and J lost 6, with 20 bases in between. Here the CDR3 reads CASSQDGAGGSEQYF. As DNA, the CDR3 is TGTGCCAGCAGCCAAGACGGCGCGGGTGGATCCGAGCAGTACTTC.

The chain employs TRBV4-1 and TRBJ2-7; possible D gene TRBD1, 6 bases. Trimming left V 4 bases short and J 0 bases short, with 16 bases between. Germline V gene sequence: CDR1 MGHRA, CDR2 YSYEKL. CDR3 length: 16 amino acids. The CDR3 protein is CASSRSQGSSSYEQYF. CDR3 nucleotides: TGCGCCAGCAGCCGGTCACAGGGATCGAGCTCCTACGAGCAGTACTTC.

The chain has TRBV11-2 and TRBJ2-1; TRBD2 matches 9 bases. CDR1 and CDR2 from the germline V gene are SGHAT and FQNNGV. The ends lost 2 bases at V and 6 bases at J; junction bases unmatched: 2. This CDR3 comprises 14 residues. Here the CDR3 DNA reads TGTGCCAGCAGCTTACTAGCGGGACCCAATGAGCAGTTCTTC. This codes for CASSLLAGPNEQFF.

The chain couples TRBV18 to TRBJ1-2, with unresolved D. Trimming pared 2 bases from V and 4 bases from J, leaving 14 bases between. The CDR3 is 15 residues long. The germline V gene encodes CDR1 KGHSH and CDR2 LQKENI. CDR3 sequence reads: CASSPSLDHLYGYTF. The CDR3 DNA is TGTGCCAGCTCACCAAGTCTTGACCACCTCTATGGCTACACCTTC.

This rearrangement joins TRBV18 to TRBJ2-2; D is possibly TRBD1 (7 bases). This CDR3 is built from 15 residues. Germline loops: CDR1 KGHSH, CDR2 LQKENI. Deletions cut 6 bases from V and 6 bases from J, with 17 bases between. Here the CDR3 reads CASSVKDRRAGELFF. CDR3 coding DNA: TGTGCCAGCTCCGTAAAGGACAGGAGGGCCGGGGAGCTGTTTTTT. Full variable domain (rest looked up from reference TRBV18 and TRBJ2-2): NAGVMQNPRHLVRRRGQEARLRCSPMKGHSHVYWYRQLPEEGLKFMVYLQKENIIDESGMPKERFSAEFPKEGPSILRIQQVVRGDSAAYFCASSVKDRRAGELFFGEGSRLTVL.

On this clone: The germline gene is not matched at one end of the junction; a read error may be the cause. The DNA of the CDR3 is TGTGCCAGCAGCCGCCAAGACCGGGACGCCGAGCCAACCTTC. Amino acid sequence: CASSRQDRDAEPTF. The chain has TRBV5-6 and TRBJ2-7; D is tentatively TRBD1 or TRBD2 (5 bases each). CDR1 is SGHDT and CDR2 is YYEEEE in the germline V gene. This CDR3 comprises 14 residues.

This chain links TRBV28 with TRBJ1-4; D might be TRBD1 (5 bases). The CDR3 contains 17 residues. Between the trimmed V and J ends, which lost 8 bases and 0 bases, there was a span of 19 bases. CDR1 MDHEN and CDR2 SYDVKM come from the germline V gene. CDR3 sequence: CASHPAGSRPTNEKLFF. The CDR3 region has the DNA TGTGCCAGCCACCCGGCAGGGAGCCGTCCAACTAATGAAAAACTGTTTTTT.

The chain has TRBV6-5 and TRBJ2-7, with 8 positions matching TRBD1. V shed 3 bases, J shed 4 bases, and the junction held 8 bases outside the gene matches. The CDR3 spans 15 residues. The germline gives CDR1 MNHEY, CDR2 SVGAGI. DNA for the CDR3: TGTGCCAGCAGTTATCGTGACAGGGGTTTTTACGAGCAGTACTTC. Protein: CASSYRDRGFYEQYF.

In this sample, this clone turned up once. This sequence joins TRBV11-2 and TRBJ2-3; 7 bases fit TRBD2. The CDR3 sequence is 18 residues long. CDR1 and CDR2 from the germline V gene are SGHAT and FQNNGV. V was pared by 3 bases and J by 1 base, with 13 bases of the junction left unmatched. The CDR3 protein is CASSFYGGSAGGTDTQYF. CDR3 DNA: TGTGCCAGCAGCTTCTATGGCGGGAGTGCAGGTGGCACAGATACGCAGTATTTT.

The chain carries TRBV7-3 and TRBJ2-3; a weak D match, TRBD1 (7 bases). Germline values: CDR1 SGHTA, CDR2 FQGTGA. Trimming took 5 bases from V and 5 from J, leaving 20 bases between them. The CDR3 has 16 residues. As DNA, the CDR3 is TGTGCCAGCAGCCAAACCGGGACAGCCGGGGGAGATACGCAGTATTTT. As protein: CASSQTGTAGGDTQYF.

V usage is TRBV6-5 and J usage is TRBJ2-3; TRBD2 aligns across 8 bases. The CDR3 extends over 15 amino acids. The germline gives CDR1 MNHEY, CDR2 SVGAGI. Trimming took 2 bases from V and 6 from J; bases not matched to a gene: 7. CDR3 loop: CASSYEAGGRDTQYF. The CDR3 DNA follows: TGTGCCAGCAGTTACGAGGCGGGGGGCCGGGATACGCAGTATTTT.

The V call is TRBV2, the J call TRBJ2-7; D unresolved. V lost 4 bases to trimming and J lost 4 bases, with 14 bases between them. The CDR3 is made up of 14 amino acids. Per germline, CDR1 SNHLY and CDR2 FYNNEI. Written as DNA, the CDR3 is TGTGCCAGCAGTGGGCGCGGTGGGCCTTACGAGCAGTACTTC. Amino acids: CASSGRGGPYEQYF.

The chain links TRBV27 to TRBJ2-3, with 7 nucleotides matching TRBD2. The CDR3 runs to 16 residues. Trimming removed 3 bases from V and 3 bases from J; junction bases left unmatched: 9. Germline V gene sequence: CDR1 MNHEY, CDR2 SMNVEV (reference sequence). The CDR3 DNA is TGTGCCAGCAGTTTTGGGCCTAGCGGAATGACAGATACGCAGTATTTT. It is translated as CASSFGPSGMTDTQYF.